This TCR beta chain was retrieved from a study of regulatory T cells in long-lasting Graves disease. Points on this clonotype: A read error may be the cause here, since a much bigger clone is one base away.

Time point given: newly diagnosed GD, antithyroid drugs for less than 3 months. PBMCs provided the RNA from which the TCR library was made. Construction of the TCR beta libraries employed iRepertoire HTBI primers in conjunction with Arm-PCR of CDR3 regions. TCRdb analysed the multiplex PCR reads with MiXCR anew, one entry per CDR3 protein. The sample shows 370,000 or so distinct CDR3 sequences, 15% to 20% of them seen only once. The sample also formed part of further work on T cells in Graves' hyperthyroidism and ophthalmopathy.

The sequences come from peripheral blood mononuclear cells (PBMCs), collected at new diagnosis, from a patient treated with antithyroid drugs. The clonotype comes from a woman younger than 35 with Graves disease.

The CDR3 is CASSTGFNRGLSQPQHF. CDR3 bases: TGTGCCAGCAGTACGGGATTTAACAGGGGGTTAAGTCAGCCCCAGCATTTT. The J gene is TRBJ1-5, the V gene TRBV6-1; 8 bases are shared with TRBD1. Germline V gene data show CDR1 as MNHNS and CDR2 as SASEGT. This CDR3 is built from 17 residues. V was clipped by 5 bases and J by 6 bases; unmatched bases: 15.